This T cell receptor beta chain comes out of a study of blood T cells in healthy people across ages. Every donor provided around 10 milliliters of peripheral blood. The authors ran a second PCR of roughly 7 to 11 cycles using a sample-barcoded 5' primer and a J-beta primer mix. A template-switch adaptor with 12 random nucleotides tagged each cDNA molecule. TCRdb re-analysed the 5' RACE reads in MiXCR, keeping a single row per CDR3 protein. Among approximately 690,000 distinct CDR3 sequences listed, roughly 43% were seen once. The CDR3 runs 15 residues. V was cut by 1 base and J by 4 bases, with 13 bases left in between. From germline, CDR1 is LGHDT and CDR2 YNNKEL (reference sequence).

Sequenced sample: blood. This sequence was found in a man at least 80 years old in good health. The chain employs TRBV3-1 and TRBJ1-2; D is possibly TRBD1 (6 bases). The CDR3 DNA reads TGTGCCAGCAGCCAAGTCGGGGCAGGGGTCTATGGCTACACCTTC. This encodes CASSQVGAGVYGYTF.